This TCR beta chain appears in the sequencing data of a study of CD8+ T cells in alopecia areata. Study at large: It was roughly 7-11-week-old female C3H/HeJ mice that received skin from roughly 6-12-month-old C3H/HeJ graft donors with spontaneous alopecia.

Unmatched junction bases numbered 4, after V lost 4 bases and J lost 0 bases. Germline V gene lookup returns CDR1 NNHDY and CDR2 SYVADS. This CDR3 comprises 16 residues. Extraction and reverse transcription of RNA yielded cDNA as the sequencing template. Here immunoSEQ multiplex PCR was the method, and the copy in TCRdb shows in-frame clones only, minus some. The sample was found to contain roughly 110,000 clones, and every one recurs. Points from the study as a whole: Researchers report lesional scalp, most notably alopecia totalis/universalis, outstripped normal scalp in clonality.

This clone was counted at least ten times. Its antigen remains unknown. The listed genes are named as in mouse. The CDR3 is cut off 4 residues early in the read; its end comes from the germline J gene. Sequences were obtained from lesional skin. This rearrangement joins TRBV13-3 to TRBJ1-2; 12 bases line up with TRBD1. The clonotype was recovered from a C3H/HeJ mouse with alopecia areata. The mice in this strain carry MHC haplotype H2-k. The CDR3 region is CASSTGTGGANSDYTF. The CDR3 DNA, read in part, is TGTGCCAGCAGTACCGGGACAGGGGGCGCAAACTCC.